These 2 T cell receptor beta chains originate from one sample sequenced in a study of neurological immune-mediated disorders. TCRdb analysed the 5' RACE reads with MiXCR anew, one entry per CDR3 protein. The sample lists approximately 41,000 distinct CDR3 sequences, more than 2% occurring once. The sample was PBMCs. These receptors all stem from a man between 25 and 39 years old with multiple sclerosis.

This clonotype showed up many times. The V gene is TRBV7-9, the J gene TRBJ2-1; TRBD2 might be the D (6 bases). The CDR3 is 17 residues long. Germline V gives CDR1 SEHNR, CDR2 FQNEAQ (reference sequence). V gave up 5 bases and J gave up 8 bases, with 25 bases separating them. The CDR3 DNA reads as TGTGCCAGCAGCCACATCGACGGGAGAAGGGGTTTCTATGAGCAGTTCTTC. Its translation is CASSHIDGRRGFYEQFF. The complete variable domain, with remaining parts taken from reference TRBV7-9 and TRBJ2-1, reads DTGVSQNPRHKITKRGQNVTFRCDPISEHNRLYWYRQTLGQGPEFLTYFQNEAQLEKSRLLSDRFSAERPKGSFSTLEIQRTEQGDSAMYLCASSHIDGRRGFYEQFFGPGTRLTVL.

At least ten counts were recorded for this clonotype. The chain has TRBV5-1 and TRBJ2-1, with D tentatively TRBD2 (6 bases). The CDR3 spans 14 residues. Trimming removed 4 bases from V and 3 bases from J, with 11 bases in between. Germline V lookup: CDR1 SGHRS, CDR2 YFSETQ. The CDR3 region has the DNA TGCGCCAGCAGCCGGGACTTCAACTACAATGAGCAGTTCTTC. This sequence encodes CASSRDFNYNEQFF.